The 32 T cell receptor beta chains presented below share a single source sample, sequenced in a study of T cell responses to AZD1222 COVID-19 vaccine. Sequenced by immunoSEQ multiplex PCR; TCRdb stores in-frame clones only, minus some. This sample has about 120,000 clones, with about 89% found just once. Sample: peripheral blood, taken on day 0 of AZD1222 vaccination. Every receptor here comes from an adult in good health.

This clone was picked up one time. V and J are TRBV5-1 and TRBJ1-1; weak D call: TRBD1 (5 bases). The CDR3 contains 14 residues. Germline V gene data show CDR1 as SGHRS and CDR2 as YFSETQ. V was pared by 3 bases and J by 1 base, with 10 bases between. The CDR3 sequence: CASSSGLWNTEAFF. The CDR3, as DNA: TGCGCCAGCAGCTCGGGACTCTGGAACACTGAAGCTTTCTTT.

Regarding this clone: The DNA is left out, because the CDR3 cannot be placed on it with certainty; the CDR3 is given as TCRdb lists it. CDR3 in amino acids: CASSISGPAGANVLTF. The V call is TRBV19, the J call TRBJ2-6. CDR1 is LNHDA and CDR2 is SQIVND in the germline V gene (reference sequence). The CDR3 is 16 residues long, counting both termini.

This chain uses TRBV27 with TRBJ1-3; no firm D call. CDR3 length: 15 residues. Germline CDR1 reads MNHEY; CDR2 reads SMNVEV (reference sequence). The V and J ends lost 4 bases and 2 bases respectively, with 12 bases between them. As DNA, the CDR3 is TGTGCCAGCAGTTCTGACCGTTCCACTGGAAACACCATATATTTT. Protein: CASSSDRSTGNTIYF.

This clone was counted a few times. The chain recombines TRBV27 with TRBJ2-7; maybe TRBD1 (6 bases). This CDR3 has 13 residues. V lost 5 bases, J lost 4 bases, and 12 bases lay in between. Germline CDR1 and CDR2: MNHEY and SMNVEV (reference sequence). This chain's CDR3 is CASSLDRLYEQYF. In nucleotides, the CDR3 is TGTGCCAGCAGTCTGGACAGATTATACGAGCAGTACTTC.

This chain connects TRBV4-3 to TRBJ1-5; D possibly corresponds to TRBD1 (5 bases). The germline V gene encodes CDR1 LGHNA and CDR2 YSLEER. CDR3 size: 15 residues. V was cut by 0 bases and J by 7 bases, with 13 bases left in between. The CDR3 nucleotides are TGCGCCAGCAGCCAAGACAGGGTAGCCTACCAGCCCCAGCATTTT. Translating it yields CASSQDRVAYQPQHF.

The chain has TRBV29-1 and TRBJ2-5; 7 bases line up with TRBD1. The CDR3 length is 16 residues. Germline CDR1 reads SQVTM; CDR2 reads ANQGSEA. V dropped 1 base and J dropped 5; count of bases not matched to a gene: 13. CDR3 protein: CSVEASDREEWETQYF. CDR3 DNA: TGCAGCGTTGAAGCTTCAGACAGGGAAGAGTGGGAGACCCAGTACTTC. The entire variable domain, with the rest obtained from reference TRBV29-1 and TRBJ2-5, is as follows: SAVISQKPSRDICQRGTSLTIQCQVDSQVTMMFWYRQQPGQSLTLIATANQGSEATYESGFVIDKFPISRPNLTFSTLTVSNMSPEDSSIYLCSVEASDREEWETQYFGPGTRLLVL.

This chain connects TRBV5-1 to TRBJ2-7, with 8 bases matching TRBD1. With V trimmed by 1 base and J by 5 bases, 8 bases remained unmatched. This CDR3 is built from 15 residues. CDR1 is SGHRS and CDR2 is YFSETQ in the germline V gene. The CDR3 spells CASSLYSGQDNEQYF. The DNA of the CDR3 is TGCGCCAGCAGCTTGTATTCGGGACAGGACAACGAGCAGTACTTC.

This chain joins TRBV30 and TRBJ2-5; 8 bases fit TRBD1. V was pared by 2 bases and J by 6 bases, with 8 bases of the junction left unmatched. In germline, CDR1 is GTSNPN, CDR2 SVGIG (reference sequence). CDR3 length equals 14 residues. The CDR3 DNA reads TGTGCCTGGAGTTGGGCAGGGGGCGTGAAGACCCAGTACTTC. This codes for CAWSWAGGVKTQYF.

The chain couples TRBV28 to TRBJ1-2; a possible D gene is TRBD1 (5 bases). The CDR3 is made up of 14 amino acids. Looked up from germline, CDR1 is MDHEN and CDR2 is SYDVKM. V shed 3 bases and J shed 8 bases, with 16 bases lying between them. DNA for the CDR3: TGTGCCAGCAGTTTCCGGGGGGATAGGGGAGGCTACACCTTC. Amino acid sequence: CASSFRGDRGGYTF.

In this sample, this clone turned up a few times. Written as DNA, the CDR3 is TGTGCCAGTAGTAGGACAGTGTTCAATCAGCCCCAGCATTTT. Amino acids: CASSRTVFNQPQHF. The J gene is TRBJ1-5, the V gene TRBV19; D possibly corresponds to TRBD1 (6 bases). This CDR3 is built from 14 residues. Trimming removed 4 bases from V and 3 bases from J, with 10 bases in between. Germline CDR1 LNHDA, CDR2 SQIVND (reference sequence).

This chain links TRBV28 with TRBJ2-7; possibly TRBD1 for D (5 bases). Germline V gene sequence: CDR1 MDHEN, CDR2 SYDVKM. V was shortened by 3 bases and J by 3 bases, with 21 bases between the two germline ends. The length of the CDR3 is 17 residues. The CDR3 nucleotides are TGTGCCAGCAGTTTGTGGGGATCGGACACCCAGTACTACGAGCAGTACTTC. It codes for CASSLWGSDTQYYEQYF.

The chain couples TRBV24-1 to TRBJ2-4; TRBD1 aligns across 9 bases. This CDR3 has 13 amino acids. Germline lookup yields CDR1 KGHDR and CDR2 SFDVKD. V lost 7 bases, J lost 6 bases, and 3 bases stayed unmatched. The CDR3 bases are TGTGCCACCAGCCAGGGACAGGGAAACATTCAGTACTTC. It specifies CATSQGQGNIQYF.

The sample holds one count of this clone. This chain links TRBV29-1 with TRBJ2-3, with 7 bases fitting TRBD2. The CDR3 is 15 amino acids. The germline CDR1 and CDR2 sequences are SQVTM and ANQGSEA. J gave up 4 bases and V 5 bases, and 12 bases lay outside the gene matches. The CDR3 nucleotides are TGCAGCGTTCGAGGACTAGTGGATCCCTCAGATACGCAGTATTTT. This encodes CSVRGLVDPSDTQYF.

This chain joins TRBV19 and TRBJ2-1; 8 positions match TRBD2. Looked up from germline, CDR1 is LNHDA and CDR2 is SQIVND (reference sequence). This CDR3 is built from 16 residues. Germline trimming cut 1 base from V and 2 bases from J; bases unmatched to any gene: 4. CDR3 bases: TGTGCCAGTAGTATAGGTCTGCGGGAGGCCTACAATGAGCAGTTCTTC. It is translated as CASSIGLREAYNEQFF.

The CDR3 nucleotides are TGTGCCAGCAGCCAACTAGAGTACGAGCAGTACTTC. Protein: CASSQLEYEQYF. This sequence joins TRBV3-1 (or the pseudogene TRBV3-2) and TRBJ2-7; no clear D. The CDR3 has 12 amino acids. From germline, CDR1 is LGHDT and CDR2 YNNKEL (reference sequence). V was pared by 2 bases and J by 4 bases, with 6 bases between.

The rearrangement joins TRBV19 to TRBJ1-5; no definite D call. CDR3 length equals 16 residues. CDR1 and CDR2 (germline): LNHDA, SQIVND (reference sequence). V lost 3 bases, J lost 0 bases, and 12 bases lay in between. The CDR3 here is CASSMVGGYSNQPQHF. Written as DNA, the CDR3 is TGTGCCAGTAGTATGGTCGGTGGTTATAGCAATCAGCCCCAGCATTTT.

The genes are TRBV9 and TRBJ2-5; 11 nucleotides align to TRBD2. The V segment lost 3 bases and the J segment 3 bases; nucleotides outside the gene matches: 4. The CDR3 length is 15 residues. Germline values: CDR1 SGDLS, CDR2 YYNGEE. The CDR3 sequence is CASSAVLAGEETQYF. As DNA, the CDR3 is TGTGCCAGCAGCGCTGTACTAGCGGGAGAAGAGACCCAGTACTTC. The whole variable domain, filled in from reference TRBV9 and TRBJ2-5, reads DSGVTQTPKHLITATGQRVTLRCSPRSGDLSVYWYQQSLDQGLQFLIQYYNGEERAKGNILERFSAQQFPDLHSELNLSSLELGDSALYFCASSAVLAGEETQYFGPGTRLLVL.

In regard to this clone: Additional DNA sequences in this sample encode the identical CDR3. The chain employs TRBV5-1 and TRBJ2-7; 9 bases fit TRBD1. J was trimmed by 1 base and V by 4 bases; bases with no gene match: 6. The CDR3 extends over 15 amino acids. Germline CDR1 SGHRS, CDR2 YFSETQ. CDR3 in DNA: TGCGCCAGCAGCGCCGGGACAGGGACATCCTACGAGCAGTACTTC. Protein: CASSAGTGTSYEQYF. The complete variable domain, with remaining parts taken from reference TRBV5-1 and TRBJ2-7, reads KAGVTQTPRYLIKTRGQQVTLSCSPISGHRSVSWYQQTPGQGLQFLFEYFSETQRNKGNFPGRFSGRQFSNSRSEMNVSTLELGDSALYLCASSAGTGTSYEQYFGPGTRLTVT.

This chain connects TRBV21-1 to TRBJ1-2. TRBV21-1 is shown as a pseudogene. CDR3 length: 10 residues. CDR3 in amino acids: CASSKKGYTF. Written as DNA, the CDR3 is TGTGCCAGCAGCAAGAAAGGCTACACCTTC.

The chain employs TRBV6-5 and TRBJ1-1; D is perhaps TRBD1 (5 bases). Trimming stripped 7 bases from V and 5 bases from J, with 17 bases between. This CDR3 region has 14 residues. Per the germline V gene, CDR1 is MNHEY and CDR2 is SVGAGI. Written as DNA, the CDR3 is TGTGCCAGCAAACAAAGGGGTGGTAAGACTGAAGCTTTCTTT. It codes for CASKQRGGKTEAFF.

The chain is built from TRBV30 and TRBJ2-7, with D perhaps matching TRBD1 or TRBD2 (5 bases each). Germline lookup yields CDR1 GTSNPN and CDR2 SVGIG (reference sequence). This CDR3 spans 11 amino acids. Trimming took 8 bases from V and 6 from J, leaving 14 bases between them. The CDR3 spells CALGSGSEQYF. For the CDR3, the DNA is TGTGCCCTCGGCTCAGGGAGCGAGCAGTACTTC.

The chain carries TRBV6-5 and TRBJ2-7, with D possibly matching TRBD2 (6 bases). This CDR3 region has 13 residues. Between the trimmed V and J ends, which lost 8 bases and 0 bases, there was a span of 11 bases. Germline CDR1 reads MNHEY; CDR2 reads SVGAGI. CDR3 coding DNA: TGTGCCAGCGTAGGACTATTCTCCTACGAGCAGTACTTC. The encoded protein is CASVGLFSYEQYF.

The chain combines TRBV1 with TRBJ2-7; the table's D call TRBD1 went unverified against the DNA. TRBV1 has pseudogene status. The CDR3 runs to 19 residues. In nucleotides, the CDR3 is TGCACCAGCAGCCAAGATCTTGACGGACAGGGGGGGACCTCTCCCGAGCAGTACTTC. It encodes CTSSQDLDGQGGTSPEQYF.

This chain's CDR3 is CASSLGLQGPNTEAFF. DNA of the CDR3: TGTGCCAGCAGCTTAGGGCTACAGGGACCGAACACTGAAGCTTTCTTT. This chain connects TRBV7-9 to TRBJ1-1, with D maybe TRBD1 (6 bases). V was cut by 1 base and J by 1 base, with 13 bases left in between. The germline CDR1 and CDR2 sequences are SEHNR and FQNEAQ (reference sequence). The CDR3 is 16 amino acids. Based on the CDR3 plus reference TRBV7-9 and TRBJ1-1, the full variable domain is DTGVSQNPRHKITKRGQNVTFRCDPISEHNRLYWYRQTLGQGPEFLTYFQNEAQLEKSRLLSDRFSAERPKGSFSTLEIQRTEQGDSAMYLCASSLGLQGPNTEAFFGQGTRLTVV.

The rearrangement links TRBV5-4 to TRBJ2-3; 7 bases map to TRBD2. The CDR3 runs to 14 residues. CDR1 and CDR2 from the germline V gene are SGHNT and YYREEE (reference sequence). V was pared by 2 bases and J by 3 bases, with 3 bases of the junction left unmatched. In DNA, the CDR3 is TGTGCCAGCAGCTTCAATAGCGGGACAGATACGCAGTATTTT. Its protein is CASSFNSGTDTQYF.

The gene calls are TRBV5-1 and TRBJ2-3; no firm D call. From germline, CDR1 is SGHRS and CDR2 YFSETQ. The V end was cut by 0 bases, the J end by 0 bases, with 5 bases between. The CDR3 runs to 14 residues. CDR3 sequence: CASSLESSTDTQYF. The CDR3 DNA is TGCGCCAGCAGCTTGGAGTCAAGCACAGATACGCAGTATTTT.

The chain has TRBV5-1 and TRBJ2-3; D is uncertain. The germline V gene has CDR1 SGHRS and CDR2 YFSETQ. The CDR3 spans 15 residues. V was pared by 0 bases and J by 0 bases, with 8 bases between. The CDR3 nucleotides are TGCGCCAGCAGCTTGGCGGGTAAGAGCACAGATACGCAGTATTTT. The encoded protein is CASSLAGKSTDTQYF.

The genes are TRBV6-5 and TRBJ1-1; D is possibly TRBD1 (6 bases). Germline V lookup: CDR1 MNHEY, CDR2 SVGAGI. The V gene lost 6 bases and the J gene lost 10 bases, with 12 bases spanning the gap. The CDR3 is 11 amino acids. The CDR3 sequence: CASSLRGIAFF. The CDR3 region has the DNA TGTGCCAGCAGCCTCAGGGGAATAGCTTTCTTT.

The chain joins TRBV9 to TRBJ2-7, with a weak D call TRBD2 (5 bases). V was trimmed by 0 bases and J by 2 bases, leaving 12 bases between them. Germline V gene data show CDR1 as SGDLS and CDR2 as YYNGEE. This CDR3 region has 15 residues. In DNA form, the CDR3 reads TGTGCCAGCAGCGTAGATCAGGCGGGCCCCTACGAGCAGTACTTC. It translates to CASSVDQAGPYEQYF.

This chain joins TRBV15 and TRBJ2-1; D not certain. Germline V gene lookup returns CDR1 LNHNV and CDR2 YYDKDF (reference sequence). The V and J ends lost 0 bases and 0 bases respectively, with 9 bases between them. The CDR3 is made up of 16 amino acids. CDR3 DNA sequence: TGTGCCACCAGCAGAGATTACCAGAACTCCTACAATGAGCAGTTCTTC. Translation gives CATSRDYQNSYNEQFF.

The V and J genes are TRBV2 and TRBJ2-7; possible D gene TRBD1, 5 bases. Germline V gives CDR1 SNHLY, CDR2 FYNNEI. Trimming removed 5 bases from V and 2 bases from J, with 13 bases in between. There are 14 residues in the CDR3. The CDR3 bases are TGTGCCAGCAGTCAGCAGGGTCCTGCCTACGAGCAGTACTTC. It yields the protein CASSQQGPAYEQYF.

The chain has TRBV24-1 and TRBJ2-3; D assignment may be TRBD1 or TRBD2 (7 bases each). The CDR3 is 18 amino acids. The V gene's germline CDR1 is KGHDR and CDR2 SFDVKD. The V end lost 10 bases, the J end lost 1 base, and 26 bases lay between the germline ends. The chain's CDR3 is CATQADRAAGIRTDTQYF. Written as DNA, the CDR3 is TGTGCCACTCAAGCCGACAGGGCAGCGGGGATACGCACAGATACGCAGTATTTT.